This T cell receptor (beta chain) was identified in a study of technical replicates of blood from a handful of donors. CDR1 is MDHEN, CDR2 SYDVKM, per germline. The CDR3 sequence is 13 residues long. After removal of 7 bases from V and 3 bases from J, the junction contained 6 bases not matched to a gene. This clone showed up just once. TCRdb's copy holds only in-frame clones and misses some; the assay was immunoSEQ multiplex PCR. The sample comprises 45,000 to 55,000 clones, 95% to 96% of which are singletons, and approximately 0.4% rests with the top ten. The chain combines TRBV28 with TRBJ2-7; 7 bases align to TRBD2. Material: T cells isolated from PBMCs. The TCR sequence derives from a human donor in good health. DNA for the CDR3: TGTGCCAGCATCTCTAGCGGAAGCTACGAGCAGTACTTC. This sequence encodes CASISSGSYEQYF.